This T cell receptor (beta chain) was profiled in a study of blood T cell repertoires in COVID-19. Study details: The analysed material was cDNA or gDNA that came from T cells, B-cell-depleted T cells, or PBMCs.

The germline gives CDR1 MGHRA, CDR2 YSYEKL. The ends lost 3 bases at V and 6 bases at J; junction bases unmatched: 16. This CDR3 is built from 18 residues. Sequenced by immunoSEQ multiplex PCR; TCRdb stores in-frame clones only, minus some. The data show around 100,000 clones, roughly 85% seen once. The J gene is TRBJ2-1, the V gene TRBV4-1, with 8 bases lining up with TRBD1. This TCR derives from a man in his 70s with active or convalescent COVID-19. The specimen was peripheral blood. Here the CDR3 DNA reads TGCGCCAGCAGCCAGGGTCAAACGGGGACAGGCCTACTCAATGAGCAGTTCTTC. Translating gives CASSQGQTGTGLLNEQFF.